This T cell receptor (beta chain) came from a study of cytotoxic CD8 clonotypes in ibrutinib-treated CLL. About this clone: Its target is unknown.

Overall study results and limits: Clonality went higher at ibrutinib response and then dropped back toward baseline at progression. Progressing and sustained-remission patients had different sampling times. Baseline clonality, above age-matched healthy donor levels, tracked circulating CD8+ T-cell counts.

A 1 in 200,000 to 1 in 1 million T cell depth was the sequencing target. Assay used: immunoSEQ multiplex PCR; TCRdb lists only in-frame clones, some missing. The sample includes under 200,000 clones, 70% to 85% of them seen just once. The sequence came from a human donor with chronic lymphocytic leukemia. The source material was PBMCs, sampled after 24 months of ibrutinib treatment.

DNA for the CDR3: TGTGCCAGCAGTTCGGACAGGTCCATTTATGGCTACACCTTC. Amino acid sequence: CASSSDRSIYGYTF. The genes are TRBV5-6 and TRBJ1-2; 7 bases agree with TRBD1. The CDR3 runs 14 residues. Trimming removed 5 bases from V and 5 bases from J; junction bases left unmatched: 9. Germline V lookup: CDR1 SGHDT, CDR2 YYEEEE.